Sequencing of this TCR beta chain was carried out in a study of monozygotic twins with inflammatory bowel disease. The CDR3 contains 14 residues. Germline V gives CDR1 MNHNS, CDR2 SASEGT. TCRalpha and TCRbeta cDNA was put through two nested PCRs of approximately 17 and 9 cycles. TCRdb reworked the 5' RACE reads into one entry per CDR3 protein, no DNA. The sample totals more than 300,000 distinct CDR3 sequences. Study-wide findings and caveats: T cell subtypes were not distinguishable in this analysis. Repertoire similarity did not differ between concordant and discordant twins, perhaps due to limited power.

A remark on this clonotype: The antigen is unknown.

The rearrangement links TRBV6-1 to TRBJ2-3. The sequence was obtained from a human donor with ulcerative colitis or Crohn's disease, or a healthy co-twin of an affected twin (not recorded which). The sample was blood. This CDR3 reads CASSKTASTDTQYF.